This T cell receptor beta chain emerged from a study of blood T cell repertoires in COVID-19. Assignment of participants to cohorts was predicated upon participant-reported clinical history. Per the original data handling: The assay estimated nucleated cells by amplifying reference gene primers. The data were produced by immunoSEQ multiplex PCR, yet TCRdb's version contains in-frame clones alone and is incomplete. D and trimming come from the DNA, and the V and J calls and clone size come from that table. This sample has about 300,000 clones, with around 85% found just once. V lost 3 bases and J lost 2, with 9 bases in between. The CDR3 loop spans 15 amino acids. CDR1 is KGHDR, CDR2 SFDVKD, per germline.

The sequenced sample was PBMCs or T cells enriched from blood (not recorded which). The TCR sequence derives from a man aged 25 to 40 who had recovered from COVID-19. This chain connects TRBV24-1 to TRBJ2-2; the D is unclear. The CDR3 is CATSDITDNTGELFF. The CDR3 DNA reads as TGTGCCACCAGTGATATAACAGATAACACCGGGGAGCTGTTTTTT.